The TCR beta chain under discussion was sequenced for a study of shared clonotypes between healthy human individuals. Germline CDR1 SGDLS, CDR2 YYNGEE. This CDR3 comprises 16 residues. V gave up 3 bases and J gave up 2 bases; unmatched junction bases: 9. General study findings and limits: Exclusively blood specimens were collected; tissue repertoires likely differ. The four-donor shared clonotypes exceeded non-shared clonotypes in generation probability, with non-shared ones scoring lower.

There were only Caucasian adults among the donors, and all lived in Nashville, Tennessee. Researchers partitioned CD4+ cells into CD45RA+ naive and CD45RA-negative memory subsets. As regards this clone: The antigen remains undetermined.

The data were produced by immunoSEQ multiplex PCR, yet TCRdb's version contains in-frame clones alone and is incomplete. The sample has around 2.3 million clones, 90% to 96% seen once; the top ten hold less than 0.15%. The clonotype originates from a man aged 18-30 years in good health. The genes are TRBV9 and TRBJ2-5; 8 bases are a match to TRBD2. The specimen sequenced was naive CD4+ T cells sorted from blood. Subset denoted: CD45RA+ positively selected. CDR3 sequence reads: CASSGPAGGGQETQYF. In DNA, the CDR3 is TGTGCCAGCAGCGGGCCCGCGGGAGGCGGTCAAGAGACCCAGTACTTC.